This T cell receptor (beta chain) was found in a study of T cell clonotyping in hematopoietic cell transplantation. Study-level points and caveats: Cells were unsorted, so CD4 and CD8 contributions were not separated. Broader posttransplant TCR repertoire diversity was predicted by graft donor and pretransplant recipient Inverse Simpson Index values. Recipient TCR diversity dropped after transplant; expanded clonotypes rose from day 30 to 180. Few recipient clonotypes overlapped donors; over 95% were de novo at given depth.

Worth noting for this clone: The antigen is undetermined.

Looked up from germline, CDR1 is SGHTA and CDR2 is FQGNSA. Trimming stripped 2 bases from V and 2 bases from J, with 9 bases between. The CDR3 extends over 14 amino acids. The protocol was immunoSEQ multiplex PCR, while the TCRdb copy is restricted to in-frame clones and leaves out a portion. This table holds fewer than 80,000 clones, 85% to 95% found once. This TCR derives from a man between 45 and 60 years old in good health. Some clones in this sample may be carry-over from other donors' samples. V is TRBV7-2 and J is TRBJ2-5; D possibly corresponds to TRBD2 (5 bases). Sequenced material: peripheral blood mononuclear cells. The CDR3 nucleotides are TGTGCCAGCAGCTTACAACGCGGGCAAGAGACCCAGTACTTC. Translating gives CASSLQRGQETQYF.